These 18 T cell receptor beta chains were all obtained from the same sample, sequenced in a study of radiotherapy plus CTLA-4 blockade in lung cancer. TCRdb keeps only in-frame clones here, not all; method: immunoSEQ multiplex PCR. The sample includes roughly 59,000 clones, approximately 70% of them seen just once. The specimen comprised peripheral blood, sampled from a patient treated with radiotherapy plus ipilimumab. These receptors were taken from a human donor with non-small cell lung cancer whose response to radiotherapy plus ipilimumab could not be evaluated.

The gene calls are TRBV19 and TRBJ1-4, with 9 bases identical to TRBD1. This CDR3 comprises 15 residues. The germline V gene has CDR1 LNHDA and CDR2 SQIVND (reference sequence). V lost 5 bases, J lost 1 base, and 2 bases stayed unmatched. Written as DNA, the CDR3 is TGTGCCAGTAGTGCGGACAGGGGAACTAATGAAAAACTGTTTTTT. Protein: CASSADRGTNEKLFF. Supplemented by reference TRBV19 and TRBJ1-4, the full variable domain reads DGGITQSPKYLFRKEGQNVTLSCEQNLNHDAMYWYRQDPGQGLRLIYYSQIVNDFQKGDIAEGYSVSREKKESFPLTVTSAQKNPTAFYLCASSADRGTNEKLFFGSGTQLSVL.

This clone was seen a handful of times. The CDR3 DNA follows: TGTGCCAGCAGCCAAACCACCGGGACTAGCACAGATACGCAGTATTTT. It specifies CASSQTTGTSTDTQYF. The chain combines TRBV4-2 with TRBJ2-3; D is possibly TRBD2 (6 bases). The V and J ends lost 2 bases and 0 bases respectively, with 12 bases between them. CDR1 is LGHNA, CDR2 YNFKEQ, per germline. The CDR3 is made up of 16 amino acids.

The CDR3 sequence is CASTPGLGRSYNEQFF. CDR3 coding DNA: TGTGCCAGTACCCCGGGACTGGGGAGGTCCTACAATGAGCAGTTCTTC. The V gene is TRBV19, the J gene TRBJ2-1; maybe TRBD2 (6 bases). This CDR3 has 16 residues. V was clipped by 7 bases and J by 1 base, with 17 bases between them. CDR1 and CDR2 from the germline V gene are LNHDA and SQIVND (reference sequence).

The chain employs TRBV6-1 and TRBJ2-7; D possibly corresponds to TRBD1 (5 bases). From germline, CDR1 is MNHNS and CDR2 SASEGT. V lost 6 bases, J lost 3 bases, and 9 bases lay in between. The CDR3 has 12 amino acids. The CDR3 here is CASRTDIYEQYF. The CDR3 bases are TGTGCCAGCAGAACGGACATCTACGAGCAGTACTTC.

The chain joins TRBV11-2 to TRBJ2-5, with 9 nucleotides matching TRBD1. The J call is uncertain, as TRBJ2-7 better fits the DNA end. Per the germline V gene, CDR1 is SGHAT and CDR2 is FQNNGV. This CDR3 comprises 15 residues. DNA of the CDR3: TGTGCCAGCAGCTTAGCCTTGGGACAGGGTTACGAGCAGTACTTC. This codes for CASSLALGQGYEQYF.

This clone turned up a few times. The rearrangement joins TRBV5-1 to TRBJ2-5; TRBD2 might be the D (6 bases). The CDR3 is 13 amino acids. V lost 5 bases, J lost 3 bases, and 11 bases lay in between. Per germline, CDR1 SGHRS and CDR2 YFSETQ. This CDR3 reads CASRWGEKETQYF. DNA for the CDR3: TGCGCCAGCAGGTGGGGGGAAAAAGAGACCCAGTACTTC. Using reference TRBV5-1 and TRBJ2-5 for the parts outside the CDR3, the full variable domain is KAGVTQTPRYLIKTRGQQVTLSCSPISGHRSVSWYQQTPGQGLQFLFEYFSETQRNKGNFPGRFSGRQFSNSRSEMNVSTLELGDSALYLCASRWGEKETQYFGPGTRLLVL.

A note on this clone: An end of the junction does not agree with germline; a read error may underlie this. This chain joins TRBV11-2 and TRBJ2-4, with 8 bases matching TRBD1. From germline, CDR1 is SGHAT and CDR2 FQNNGV. The CDR3 has 13 residues. CDR3 sequence: CASSRTTQGAQDF. The CDR3 DNA reads as TGTGCCAGCAGTAGAACCACCCAGGGGGCGCAGGACTTC. Variable domain in full (rest from reference TRBV11-2 and TRBJ2-4): EAGVAQSPRYKIIEKRQSVAFWCNPISGHATLYWYQQILGQGPKLLIQFQNNGVVDDSQLPKDRFSAERLKGVDSTLKIQPAKLEDSAVYLCASSRTTQGAQDFGAGTRLSVL.

The chain uses TRBV7-9 and TRBJ2-7; possible D gene TRBD1, 5 bases. Germline V gives CDR1 SEHNR, CDR2 FQNEAQ (reference sequence). V lost 5 bases and J 6 bases, leaving 20 bases between the germline ends. The CDR3 is 15 amino acids. The DNA for the CDR3 is TGTGCCAGCAGCGATACCGACAGCCCTACCCCCGAGCAGTACTTC. Translating it yields CASSDTDSPTPEQYF.

The rearrangement joins TRBV4-1 to TRBJ2-7; TRBD2 matches 10 bases. Germline CDR1 and CDR2: MGHRA and YSYEKL. V gave up 0 bases and J gave up 0 bases; unmatched junction bases: 14. The CDR3 consists of 20 residues. The DNA for the CDR3 is TGCGCCAGCAGCCAAGATTTGAGGCTAGCGGGGGCACCAAGCTCCTACGAGCAGTACTTC. Protein product: CASSQDLRLAGAPSSYEQYF.

The V call is TRBV18, the J call TRBJ2-5, with D tentatively TRBD1 (6 bases). Germline V gives CDR1 KGHSH, CDR2 LQKENI. The CDR3 runs 16 residues. Trimming took 0 bases from V and 0 from J, leaving 11 bases between them. The CDR3 nucleotides are TGTGCCAGCTCACCACCGCCTCGGGACAACCAAGAGACCCAGTACTTC. Protein: CASSPPPRDNQETQYF.

The rearrangement links TRBV5-1 to TRBJ2-5; 11 positions agree with TRBD1. CDR1 SGHRS and CDR2 YFSETQ come from the germline V gene. CDR3 size: 16 residues. V was clipped by 4 bases and J by 0 bases; unmatched bases: 5. The CDR3 region is CASSGGTGGYQETQYF. The CDR3, as DNA: TGCGCCAGCAGCGGAGGGACAGGGGGATACCAAGAGACCCAGTACTTC. Variable domain in full (rest from reference TRBV5-1 and TRBJ2-5): KAGVTQTPRYLIKTRGQQVTLSCSPISGHRSVSWYQQTPGQGLQFLFEYFSETQRNKGNFPGRFSGRQFSNSRSEMNVSTLELGDSALYLCASSGGTGGYQETQYFGPGTRLLVL.

This clone was observed a handful of times. The V call is TRBV2, the J call TRBJ2-1; 9 bases agree with TRBD2. Germline-derived CDR1 and CDR2 are SNHLY and FYNNEI. The CDR3 totals 15 residues. V lost 2 bases and J lost 4; bases outside the gene matches: 3. DNA of the CDR3: TGTGCCAGCAGTGAAAGGACTAGCGATTACAATGAGCAGTTCTTC. Translation: CASSERTSDYNEQFF.

The V and J genes are TRBV7-9 and TRBJ2-2, with D possibly being TRBD1 (6 bases). Germline-derived CDR1 and CDR2 are SEHNR and FQNEAQ (reference sequence). V was clipped by 1 base and J by 1 base, with 10 bases between them. The CDR3 is 16 residues long. The DNA for the CDR3 is TGTGCCAGCAGCTTAGGACAGGTGCTGAACACCGGGGAGCTGTTTTTT. Amino acids: CASSLGQVLNTGELFF.

This rearrangement joins TRBV18 to TRBJ1-2, with D tentatively TRBD1 (5 bases). V was clipped by 2 bases and J by 8 bases, with 15 bases between them. The length of the CDR3 is 14 residues. The germline gives CDR1 KGHSH, CDR2 LQKENI. CDR3: CASSPYGGTGGYTF. CDR3 nucleotides: TGTGCCAGCTCACCATATGGGGGGACGGGCGGCTACACCTTC.

The V gene is TRBV9, the J gene TRBJ2-5; perhaps TRBD2 as D (5 bases). The CDR3 contains 15 residues. Germline V gene sequence: CDR1 SGDLS, CDR2 YYNGEE. V gave up 6 bases and J gave up 4 bases, with 19 bases separating them. The CDR3 is CASTREGASVETQYF. In DNA, the CDR3 is TGTGCCAGCACTCGAGAGGGCGCAAGTGTAGAGACCCAGTACTTC.

The V call is TRBV25-1, the J call TRBJ1-4; no definite D call. The V gene's germline CDR1 is MGHDK and CDR2 SYGVNS. V was trimmed by 7 bases and J by 3 bases, leaving 15 bases between them. This CDR3 is 15 amino acids long. CDR3 protein: CASNPDREPNEKLFF. The DNA for the CDR3 is TGTGCCAGCAACCCCGACCGGGAACCTAATGAAAAACTGTTTTTT.

The chain has TRBV9 and TRBJ2-2; TRBD1 might be the D (6 bases). The CDR3 has 13 amino acids. V gave up 7 bases and J gave up 4 bases, with 11 bases separating them. CDR1 is SGDLS and CDR2 is YYNGEE in the germline V gene. The CDR3 DNA reads as TGTGCCAGCCAAGGGGGAACCACCGGGGAGCTGTTTTTT. Translating gives CASQGGTTGELFF.

This clone was counted a few times. The genes are TRBV4-3 and TRBJ2-7; possible D gene TRBD1, 6 bases. Germline CDR1 and CDR2: LGHNA and YSLEER. The CDR3 runs to 15 residues. Trimming shortened V by 0 bases and J by 1 base, and 10 bases separated the two germline ends. The DNA of the CDR3 is TGCGCCAGCAGCCAAGACACAGGGAATTCCTACGAGCAGTACTTC. This sequence encodes CASSQDTGNSYEQYF.